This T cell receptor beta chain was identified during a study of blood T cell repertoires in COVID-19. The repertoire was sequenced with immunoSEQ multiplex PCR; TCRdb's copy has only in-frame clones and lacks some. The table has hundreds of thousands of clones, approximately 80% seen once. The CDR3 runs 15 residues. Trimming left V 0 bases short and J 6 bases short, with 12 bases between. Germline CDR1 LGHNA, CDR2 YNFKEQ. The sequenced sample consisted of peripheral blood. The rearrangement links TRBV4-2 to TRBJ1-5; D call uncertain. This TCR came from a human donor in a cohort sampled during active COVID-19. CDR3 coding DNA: TGTGCCAGCAGCCAAGAGGCCCGGAGGCCTCAGCCCCAGCATTTT. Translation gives CASSQEARRPQPQHF.